Listed here are 17 T cell receptor beta chains from one sample, sequenced in a study of blood T cell repertoires in COVID-19. Generated by immunoSEQ multiplex PCR, the TCRdb table keeps only in-frame clones and is missing some. The sample comprises around 130,000 clones, 75% to 90% of which are singletons, and around 4% rests with the top ten. Sample: peripheral blood. The receptors here all came from a human donor in a cohort sampled during active COVID-19.

The chain uses TRBV5-1 and TRBJ2-6; 8 bases align to TRBD1. Per the germline V gene, CDR1 is SGHRS and CDR2 is YFSETQ. This CDR3 region has 18 residues. With V trimmed by 4 bases and J by 4 bases, 13 bases remained unmatched. CDR3 in amino acids: CASSLRPGTGSGANVLTF. For the CDR3, the DNA is TGCGCCAGCAGCCTACGTCCCGGGACAGGATCCGGGGCCAACGTCCTGACTTTC. Complete variable domain (other parts from reference TRBV5-1 and TRBJ2-6): KAGVTQTPRYLIKTRGQQVTLSCSPISGHRSVSWYQQTPGQGLQFLFEYFSETQRNKGNFPGRFSGRQFSNSRSEMNVSTLELGDSALYLCASSLRPGTGSGANVLTFGAGSRLTVL.

This chain uses TRBV24-1 with TRBJ1-1; maybe TRBD1 (6 bases). CDR1 KGHDR and CDR2 SFDVKD come from the germline V gene. The CDR3 has 12 amino acids. V lost 10 bases to trimming and J lost 5 bases, with 13 bases between them. The CDR3 DNA sequence: TGTGCCACGTCGGGAGGGGGGACTGAAGCTTTCTTT. Amino acids: CATSGGGTEAFF.

This chain joins TRBV9 and TRBJ2-2, with 7 bases matching TRBD2. V dropped 4 bases and J dropped 2; count of bases not matched to a gene: 2. Germline V lookup: CDR1 SGDLS, CDR2 YYNGEE. This CDR3 has 14 amino acids. CDR3 nucleotide sequence: TGTGCCAGCAGCAAGGGACTAAACACCGGGGAGCTGTTTTTT. It codes for CASSKGLNTGELFF.

The J gene is TRBJ2-1, the V gene TRBV10-3; D might be TRBD2 (5 bases). The V gene's germline CDR1 is ENHRY and CDR2 SYGVKD. V was cut by 3 bases and J by 6 bases, with 12 bases left in between. This CDR3 is built from 14 residues. Here the CDR3 DNA reads TGTGCCATCAGTGAAAGGACTCCCCCCAATGAGCAGTTCTTC. This translates into CAISERTPPNEQFF.

This rearrangement joins TRBV2 to TRBJ1-2; 7 bases line up with TRBD1. This CDR3 has 15 residues. The germline CDR1 and CDR2 sequences are SNHLY and FYNNEI. Trimming cost V 6 bases and J 6 bases; bases outside gene matches: 13. The CDR3 spells CASSPRQGSLDGYTF. The CDR3 DNA is TGTGCCAGCAGCCCGCGACAGGGCAGTTTAGATGGCTACACCTTC. The complete variable domain, with remaining parts taken from reference TRBV2 and TRBJ1-2, reads EPEVTQTPSHQVTQMGQEVILRCVPISNHLYFYWYRQILGQKVEFLVSFYNNEISEKSEIFDDQFSVERPDGSNFTLKIRSTKLEDSAMYFCASSPRQGSLDGYTFGSGTRLTVV.

V and J are TRBV11-3 and TRBJ2-3; D perhaps matches TRBD2 (6 bases). Germline V gene sequence: CDR1 SGHNT, CDR2 YENEEA. V was shortened by 5 bases and J by 2 bases, with 14 bases between the two germline ends. This CDR3 comprises 15 residues. The CDR3 DNA is TGTGCCAGCAGCATTGATAGCGGCCCCACAGATACGCAGTATTTT. This translates into CASSIDSGPTDTQYF. The variable domain in full, completed from reference TRBV11-3 and TRBJ2-3, reads EAGVVQSPRYKIIEKKQPVAFWCNPISGHNTLYWYLQNLGQGPELLIRYENEEAVDDSQLPKDRFSAERLKGVDSTLKIQPAELGDSAVYLCASSIDSGPTDTQYFGPGTRLTVL.

The chain couples TRBV3-1 (or the pseudogene TRBV3-2) to TRBJ2-3; the D is unclear. Trimming took 4 bases from V and 6 from J, leaving 23 bases between them. Germline-derived CDR1 and CDR2 are LGHDT and YNNKEL (reference sequence). The CDR3 consists of 17 residues. CDR3 sequence reads: CASSRAPDCTPTDTQYF. The CDR3 nucleotides are TGTGCCAGCAGCCGGGCCCCCGATTGCACCCCGACGGATACGCAGTATTTT.

The chain couples TRBV7-9 to TRBJ2-3; unclear D gene. CDR3 length: 15 residues. V lost 1 base and J 0 bases, leaving 8 bases between the germline ends. Germline V gene data show CDR1 as SEHNR and CDR2 as FQNEAQ (reference sequence). DNA for the CDR3: TGTGCCAGCAGCTTAGTGAGCTCTAGCACAGATACGCAGTATTTT. Translation: CASSLVSSSTDTQYF.

This clone has a handful of counts. This chain connects TRBV6-6 to TRBJ2-7; D call uncertain. The V gene lost 4 bases and the J gene lost 3 bases, with 10 bases spanning the gap. Germline lookup yields CDR1 MNHNY and CDR2 SVGAGI (reference sequence). The CDR3 covers 13 residues. The CDR3 DNA follows: TGTGCCAGCAGTTCACTTGGAGTCTACGAGCAGTACTTC. Its translation is CASSSLGVYEQYF.

The chain recombines TRBV27 with TRBJ2-5; D remains ambiguous. Germline V gene lookup returns CDR1 MNHEY and CDR2 SMNVEV (reference sequence). There are 11 residues in the CDR3. V was trimmed by 4 bases and J by 5 bases, leaving 5 bases between them. The CDR3 spells CASSSGETQYF. The CDR3 region has the DNA TGTGCCAGCAGTTCCGGGGAGACCCAGTACTTC.

The V gene is TRBV14, the J gene TRBJ2-7; tentative D call: TRBD2 (5 bases). Germline loops: CDR1 SGHDN, CDR2 FVKESK. The V gene lost 4 bases and the J gene lost 1 base, with 11 bases spanning the gap. The CDR3 loop spans 14 amino acids. The chain's CDR3 is CASSPVGGSYEQYV. The CDR3 DNA follows: TGTGCCAGCAGCCCAGTAGGAGGTTCCTACGAGCAGTACGTC.

The rearrangement uses TRBV20-1 and TRBJ1-2; no clear D gene. Per the germline V gene, CDR1 is DFQATT and CDR2 is SNEGSKA (reference sequence). The CDR3 is 13 residues long. V was clipped by 3 bases and J by 3 bases, with 11 bases between them. CDR3 region: CSASNGDHYGYTF. CDR3 nucleotide sequence: TGCAGTGCTAGTAATGGAGACCACTATGGCTACACCTTC.

The genes are TRBV11-3 and TRBJ2-3, with D possibly TRBD2 on 5 matching bases. The germline V gene has CDR1 SGHNT and CDR2 YENEEA. This CDR3 region has 18 residues. V lost 0 bases and J lost 4, with 20 bases in between. In nucleotides, the CDR3 is TGTGCCAGCAGCTTAGATGGGCCTACCTACGGGATCGCAGATACGCAGTATTTT. Protein: CASSLDGPTYGIADTQYF.

The V call is TRBV12-3 or TRBV12-4, the J call TRBJ2-3; D is ambiguous. This CDR3 is built from 11 residues. V lost 5 bases to trimming and J lost 5 bases, with 5 bases between them. CDR3 in amino acids: CASSGRDTQYF. In DNA, the CDR3 is TGTGCCAGCAGTGGGCGAGATACGCAGTATTTT.

The V call is TRBV7-8, the J call TRBJ1-3; no definite D call. The CDR3 extends over 13 amino acids. Germline assignment: CDR1 SGHVS and CDR2 FQNEAQ. Trimming took off 4 bases at V and 4 bases at J, with 8 bases between the two ends. The CDR3 sequence is CASSSTVGNTIYF. As DNA, the CDR3 is TGTGCCAGCAGCTCGACTGTGGGAAACACCATATATTTT. Variable domain in full (rest from reference TRBV7-8 and TRBJ1-3): GAGVSQSPRYKVAKRGQDVALRCDPISGHVSLFWYQQALGQGPEFLTYFQNEAQLDKSGLPSDRFFAERPEGSVSTLKIQRTQQEDSAVYLCASSSTVGNTIYFGEGSWLTVV.

The chain couples TRBV29-1 to TRBJ1-1; no clear D gene. Trimming removed 6 bases from V and 0 bases from J, with 11 bases in between. Germline CDR1 SQVTM, CDR2 ANQGSEA. CDR3 length equals 13 residues. The CDR3 sequence is CSVEANLNTEAFF. CDR3 in DNA: TGCAGCGTGGAGGCTAACTTGAACACTGAAGCTTTCTTT. The whole variable domain, remainder taken from reference TRBV29-1 and TRBJ1-1, is SAVISQKPSRDICQRGTSLTIQCQVDSQVTMMFWYRQQPGQSLTLIATANQGSEATYESGFVIDKFPISRPNLTFSTLTVSNMSPEDSSIYLCSVEANLNTEAFFGQGTRLTVV.

This chain joins TRBV5-1 and TRBJ2-7, with D maybe TRBD1 (6 bases). The CDR3 extends over 14 amino acids. In germline, CDR1 is SGHRS, CDR2 YFSETQ. Deletions cut 4 bases from V and 6 bases from J, with 17 bases between. The CDR3 region is CASSNTTGLGEQYF. CDR3 sequence (DNA): TGCGCCAGCAGCAATACGACAGGCCTCGGCGAGCAGTACTTC.